One sample yielded the 28 T cell receptor beta chains listed below, sequenced in a study of T cell responses to AZD1222 COVID-19 vaccine. The table came from immunoSEQ multiplex PCR; TCRdb's copy has only in-frame clones and leaves some out. The sample holds some 190,000 clones; around nine tenths are singletons and the top ten take 1.5% to 2.5%. The sample consisted of peripheral blood, taken 28 days after the second AZD1222 dose. These receptor sequences come from an adult who received the AZD1222 COVID-19 vaccine.

Only one count was recorded for this clone. The CDR3 sequence: CASSLAVTDEQFF. DNA of the CDR3: TGCGCCAGCAGCTTGGCCGTCACGGATGAGCAGTTCTTC. The chain is built from TRBV5-1 and TRBJ2-1; D unresolved. The CDR3 has 13 residues. Germline V lookup: CDR1 SGHRS, CDR2 YFSETQ. Trimming took 0 bases from V and 8 from J, leaving 9 bases between them.

V and J are TRBV4-1 and TRBJ2-4; TRBD1 might be the D (6 bases). The CDR3 is 15 amino acids. V lost 0 bases and J lost 3, with 9 bases in between. Germline CDR1 reads MGHRA; CDR2 reads YSYEKL. The CDR3 sequence is CASSQDRQVKNIQYF. The CDR3, as DNA: TGCGCCAGCAGCCAAGATCGACAGGTCAAAAACATTCAGTACTTC.

This chain connects TRBV3-1 (or the pseudogene TRBV3-2) to TRBJ2-4; 9 bases match TRBD1. Germline values: CDR1 LGHDT, CDR2 YNNKEL (reference sequence). This CDR3 region has 13 residues. Trimming removed 5 bases from V and 9 bases from J; junction bases left unmatched: 5. CDR3 nucleotides: TGTGCCAGCAGCGAGGGACAGGGTGGCATTCAGTACTTC. Its translation: CASSEGQGGIQYF.

The rearrangement joins TRBV3-1 (or the pseudogene TRBV3-2) to TRBJ2-3; D ambiguous. Trimming took 3 bases from V and 3 from J, leaving 13 bases between them. The CDR3 has 15 residues. CDR1 LGHDT and CDR2 YNNKEL come from the germline V gene (reference sequence). The CDR3 region has the DNA TGTGCCAGCAGCCATTCCGGCGCGGCGACAGATACGCAGTATTTT. It translates to CASSHSGAATDTQYF.

This clone showed up just once. The chain recombines TRBV19 with TRBJ2-3; 12 positions match TRBD2. This CDR3 is 18 amino acids long. Trimming removed 5 bases from V and 0 bases from J; junction bases left unmatched: 9. CDR1 is LNHDA and CDR2 is SQIVND in the germline V gene (reference sequence). The DNA of the CDR3 is TGTGCCAGTAGTCCCGGACTAGCGGGGACTACTAGCACAGATACGCAGTATTTT. This codes for CASSPGLAGTTSTDTQYF.

The chain is built from TRBV9 and TRBJ2-1; 10 bases map to TRBD1. Trimming removed 0 bases from V and 4 bases from J; junction bases left unmatched: 1. The germline CDR1 and CDR2 sequences are SGDLS and YYNGEE. The CDR3 runs 15 residues. CDR3 nucleotide sequence: TGTGCCAGCAGCGTAGTGGGACAGGGGTACAATGAGCAGTTCTTC. Protein product: CASSVVGQGYNEQFF.

The rearrangement uses TRBV20-1 and TRBJ2-7; either TRBD1 or TRBD2 may supply D (6 bases each). V lost 3 bases and J lost 3, with 15 bases in between. The CDR3 covers 14 residues. In germline, CDR1 is DFQATT, CDR2 SNEGSKA (reference sequence). The CDR3 loop reads CSASKQGGIYEQYF. The CDR3 nucleotides read TGCAGTGCTAGTAAACAGGGAGGAATCTACGAGCAGTACTTC.

The genes are TRBV15 and TRBJ2-2; 12 bases line up with TRBD2. The CDR3 covers 17 residues. Germline CDR1 reads LNHNV; CDR2 reads YYDKDF (reference sequence). The V gene end was trimmed by 1 base and the J gene end by 5 bases; junction bases not matched to a gene: 5. The DNA of the CDR3 is TGTGCCACCAGCAGAGGGAAGACTAGCGGGAGAACCGGGGAGCTGTTTTTT. Protein product: CATSRGKTSGRTGELFF.

This chain joins TRBV2 and TRBJ2-5; 7 nucleotides match TRBD2. Germline values: CDR1 SNHLY, CDR2 FYNNEI. The trim removed 2 bases at V and 5 bases at J, leaving 2 bases unmatched. The CDR3 sequence is 13 residues long. CDR3 loop: CASSELGGETQYF. CDR3 nucleotides: TGTGCCAGCAGTGAACTGGGGGGGGAGACCCAGTACTTC.

The gene calls are TRBV18 and TRBJ2-6; perhaps TRBD1 as D (6 bases). Between the trimmed V and J ends, which lost 4 bases and 3 bases, there was a span of 10 bases. The CDR3 runs to 15 residues. Germline assignment: CDR1 KGHSH and CDR2 LQKENI. This CDR3 is CASSQNRVGANVLTF. The CDR3 DNA is TGTGCCAGCTCACAGAACAGGGTTGGGGCCAACGTCCTGACTTTC.

The chain employs TRBV2 and TRBJ1-6, with D possibly TRBD1 on 5 matching bases. Germline CDR1 is SNHLY and CDR2 is FYNNEI. V was shortened by 3 bases and J by 4 bases, with 13 bases between the two germline ends. The CDR3 runs to 16 residues. CDR3 bases: TGTGCCAGCAGTGAGGGTAGAGGGGCGTATAATTCACCCCTCCACTTT. This gives the protein CASSEGRGAYNSPLHF.

This chain joins TRBV7-3 and TRBJ1-1; TRBD1 is a possible D gene (6 bases). Trimming cost V 1 base and J 1 base, with 7 bases left between them. Germline CDR1 is SGHTA and CDR2 is FQGTGA. This CDR3 is 14 amino acids long. The CDR3 loop reads CASSLRGQNTEAFF. Here the CDR3 DNA reads TGTGCCAGCAGCTTAAGGGGACAGAACACTGAAGCTTTCTTT.

The chain links TRBV28 to TRBJ2-7, with 12 bases fitting TRBD2. The CDR3 is 18 amino acids. In germline, CDR1 is MDHEN, CDR2 SYDVKM. With 2 bases clipped from V and 4 bases from J, the junction kept 12 bases outside the gene matches. This CDR3 is CASSLILAGGLYGYEQYF. The CDR3 bases are TGTGCCAGCAGTTTAATCCTAGCGGGAGGGCTGTATGGGTACGAGCAGTACTTC.

The CDR3 DNA sequence: TGTGCCAGCAGCTGGAAGTCTGGCCTCAGGGGCACTGAAGCTTTCTTT. It encodes CASSWKSGLRGTEAFF. This chain uses TRBV7-2 with TRBJ1-1; D is possibly TRBD1 (6 bases). CDR3 length: 16 amino acids. Per germline, CDR1 SGHTA and CDR2 FQGNSA. V was pared by 4 bases and J by 4 bases, with 19 bases between.

The count of this clone is one. The V call is TRBV28, the J call TRBJ1-4; 7 positions match TRBD1. The CDR3 totals 13 residues. Germline V CDR1 and CDR2: MDHEN, SYDVKM. The V and J ends lost 6 bases and 8 bases, in that order; junction bases with no gene match: 6. CDR3: CASRPGTAEKLFF. As DNA, the CDR3 is TGTGCCAGCAGGCCCGGGACAGCCGAAAAACTGTTTTTT.

A few counts support this clone. CDR3 in DNA: TGCGCCAGCAGCCCGGGACAGGAGGATCAGCCCCAGCATTTT. Protein sequence: CASSPGQEDQPQHF. The V call is TRBV5-1, the J call TRBJ1-5, with TRBD1 matching 8 bases. J lost 5 bases, V lost 4 bases, and 5 bases had no gene match. There are 14 residues in the CDR3. CDR1 and CDR2 (germline): SGHRS, YFSETQ.

V is TRBV2 and J is TRBJ1-6, with D maybe TRBD1 (6 bases). The CDR3 extends over 14 amino acids. Germline assignment: CDR1 SNHLY and CDR2 FYNNEI. The V and J ends lost 5 bases and 8 bases respectively, with 13 bases between them. The CDR3 loop reads CASSRGQGYSPLHF. The CDR3 DNA follows: TGTGCCAGCAGTCGGGGGCAGGGCTATTCACCCCTCCACTTT. Combining the CDR3 with reference TRBV2 and TRBJ1-6 gives the whole variable domain EPEVTQTPSHQVTQMGQEVILRCVPISNHLYFYWYRQILGQKVEFLVSFYNNEISEKSEIFDDQFSVERPDGSNFTLKIRSTKLEDSAMYFCASSRGQGYSPLHFGNGTRLTVT.

The chain combines TRBV7-2 with TRBJ1-1, with 8 nucleotides matching TRBD1. Trimming took 2 bases from V and 1 from J; bases not matched to a gene: 6. Germline-derived CDR1 and CDR2 are SGHTA and FQGNSA. The CDR3 sequence is 16 residues long. The CDR3 sequence is CASSLRTGKGNTEAFF. The CDR3 DNA reads TGTGCCAGCAGCTTACGGACAGGGAAGGGGAACACTGAAGCTTTCTTT.

The chain couples TRBV5-6 to TRBJ2-1; 16 nucleotides line up with TRBD2. The CDR3 totals 15 residues. V lost 4 bases and J lost 9; bases outside the gene matches: 4. Germline-derived CDR1 and CDR2 are SGHDT and YYEEEE. The CDR3: CASSAGTSGRVEQFF. In DNA, the CDR3 is TGTGCCAGCAGCGCCGGGACTAGCGGGAGGGTTGAGCAGTTCTTC.

The CDR3 coding sequence is TGCAGCGTTATCTCCCCCGCAAACTACGAGCAGTACTTC. This encodes CSVISPANYEQYF. V and J are TRBV29-1 and TRBJ2-7; no clear D. CDR1 is SQVTM and CDR2 is ANQGSEA in the germline V gene. CDR3 length: 13 amino acids. V shed 5 bases and J shed 3 bases, with 14 bases lying between them.

The rearrangement uses TRBV28 and TRBJ1-5, with D uncertain. Trimming removed 4 bases at V and 4 bases at J, with 14 bases between. Germline V CDR1 and CDR2: MDHEN, SYDVKM. This CDR3 has 15 residues. The CDR3 DNA reads as TGTGCCAGCAGTTCCGGGCCCAGCGGTAATCAGCCCCAGCATTTT. Translating gives CASSSGPSGNQPQHF.

This chain uses TRBV6-4 with TRBJ2-3; possibly TRBD1 or TRBD2 for D (6 bases each). CDR1 is MRHNA and CDR2 is SNTAGT in the germline V gene. Trimming took 2 bases from V and 6 from J, leaving 9 bases between them. CDR3 size: 13 residues. The CDR3 DNA is TGTGCCAGCAGTGACCGGAGGGGGGATACGCAGTATTTT. Its translation: CASSDRRGDTQYF.

The rearrangement joins TRBV6-2 or TRBV6-3 to TRBJ2-7, with D possibly TRBD2 on 5 matching bases. Germline loops: CDR1 MNHEY, CDR2 SVGEGT. This CDR3 has 11 residues. V lost 4 bases and J lost 13, with 14 bases in between. For the CDR3, the DNA is TGTGCCAGCAGTTCGGCAAGACTATTTTACTTC. Its translation is CASSSARLFYF.

This clone has a handful of counts. The chain combines TRBV5-4 with TRBJ1-3, with 8 positions matching TRBD1. Germline CDR1 is SGHNT and CDR2 is YYREEE (reference sequence). With V trimmed by 4 bases and J by 0 bases, 6 bases remained unmatched. This CDR3 has 16 amino acids. CDR3 nucleotides: TGTGCCAGCAGCGCCGGACAGGGCCTCTCTGGAAACACCATATATTTT. Its protein product is CASSAGQGLSGNTIYF.

The chain links TRBV23-1 to TRBJ2-7; the match to TRBD1 covers 10 bases. TRBV23-1 is an ORF for which the function is uncertain. The CDR3 extends over 13 amino acids. V gave up 8 bases and J gave up 5 bases; unmatched junction bases: 6. The CDR3 sequence is CASFPGQGNEQYF. CDR3 sequence (DNA): TGCGCCAGCTTCCCGGGACAGGGGAACGAGCAGTACTTC.

The V and J genes are TRBV27 and TRBJ2-1; weak D call: TRBD1 (6 bases). Germline-derived CDR1 and CDR2 are MNHEY and SMNVEV (reference sequence). The CDR3 sequence is 17 residues long. The ends were cut back, 4 bases at V and 4 bases at J, with 20 bases in the middle. Written as DNA, the CDR3 is TGTGCCAGCAGTTACGGACAAACGGGACACCGATACAATGAGCAGTTCTTC. Encoded protein: CASSYGQTGHRYNEQFF.

This chain uses TRBV30 with TRBJ1-2; 7 nucleotides line up with TRBD1. The V gene's germline CDR1 is GTSNPN and CDR2 SVGIG (reference sequence). This CDR3 region has 12 residues. J was trimmed by 6 bases and V by 7 bases; bases with no gene match: 8. This CDR3 is CAFGAGGHGYTF. The CDR3 nucleotides are TGTGCCTTTGGTGCAGGGGGGCATGGCTACACCTTC.

This sequence joins TRBV9 and TRBJ2-7; D call uncertain. The CDR3 runs 14 residues. Germline assignment: CDR1 SGDLS and CDR2 YYNGEE. V dropped 4 bases and J dropped 7 bases, with 18 bases sitting between them. The CDR3 region is CASSSEHSLREQYF. CDR3 nucleotide sequence: TGTGCCAGCAGCTCAGAACATTCCTTGAGGGAGCAGTACTTC.